This entry is about one TCR beta chain. Its antigen is undetermined. This sample was included in a study of identifying expanded T cells in peripheral blood. Findings and caveats of the study: Roughly 1.1 clones differed between technical replicates, versus 16.4 and 19 over time. Roughly two-week clone count variance significantly increased as total template count grew.

The V gene lost 5 bases and the J gene lost 7 bases, with 11 bases spanning the gap. Germline loops: CDR1 LNHDA, CDR2 SQIVND (reference sequence). CDR3 length equals 13 residues. During the collection period, no donor immune events like infections were recorded. The method was immunoSEQ multiplex PCR; TCRdb's version includes in-frame clones alone and lacks a portion of them. The sample includes 100,000 to 150,000 clones, approximately 86% of them seen just once. The TCR sequence derives from a person between 18 and 70 years old in good health. The specimen sequenced was blood. The chain couples TRBV19 to TRBJ2-2; D is unclear. CDR3 loop: CASSAWDSGELFF. CDR3 DNA: TGTGCCAGTAGTGCCTGGGATAGCGGGGAGCTGTTTTTT.